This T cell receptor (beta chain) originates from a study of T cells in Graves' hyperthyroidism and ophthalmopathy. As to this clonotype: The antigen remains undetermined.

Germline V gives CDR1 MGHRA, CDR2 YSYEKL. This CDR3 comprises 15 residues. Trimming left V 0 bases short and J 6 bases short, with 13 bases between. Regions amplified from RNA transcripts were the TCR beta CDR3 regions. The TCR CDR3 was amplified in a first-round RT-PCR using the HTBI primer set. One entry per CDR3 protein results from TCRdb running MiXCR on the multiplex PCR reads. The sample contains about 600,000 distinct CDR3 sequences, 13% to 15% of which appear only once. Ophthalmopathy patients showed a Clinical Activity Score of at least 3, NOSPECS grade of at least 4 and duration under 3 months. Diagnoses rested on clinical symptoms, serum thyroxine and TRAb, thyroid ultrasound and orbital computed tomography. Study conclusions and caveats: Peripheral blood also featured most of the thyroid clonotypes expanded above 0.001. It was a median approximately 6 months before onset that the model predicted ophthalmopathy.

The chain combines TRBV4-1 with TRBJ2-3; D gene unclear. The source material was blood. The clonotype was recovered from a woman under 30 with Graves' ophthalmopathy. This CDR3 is CASSQDGRPGDTQYF. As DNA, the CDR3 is TGCGCCAGCAGCCAAGACGGTCGGCCCGGGGATACGCAGTATTTT.